A single sample gave rise to the 9 T cell receptor beta chains below, sequenced in a study of shared clonotypes between healthy human individuals. Assay used: immunoSEQ multiplex PCR; TCRdb lists only in-frame clones, some missing. The table records under 1,900,000 clones, approximately 98.5% of them present only once. The sample comprised naive CD4+ T cells sorted from blood. Sample subset: CD45RA+ positively selected. The receptors here all came from a man aged 30 to 39 in good health.

The rearrangement links TRBV6-5 to TRBJ2-7, with TRBD1 matching over 8 bases. CDR1 is MNHEY, CDR2 SVGAGI, per germline. With V trimmed by 6 bases and J by 3 bases, 4 bases remained unmatched. The CDR3 is 13 amino acids. CDR3 coding DNA: TGTGCCAGCAGCCAGGACAGGGACTACGAGCAGTACTTC. Encoded protein: CASSQDRDYEQYF.

V gene TRBV6-1 combines with J gene TRBJ2-3, with 8 bases aligning to TRBD1. Germline trimming cut 4 bases from V and 4 bases from J; bases unmatched to any gene: 7. The CDR3 sequence is 15 residues long. Looked up from germline, CDR1 is MNHNS and CDR2 is SASEGT. In nucleotides, the CDR3 is TGTGCCAGCAGTGCAACAGGGGGACTCGCAGATACGCAGTATTTT. Encoded protein: CASSATGGLADTQYF.

This chain connects TRBV30 to TRBJ2-5, with D hard to call. V was shortened by 5 bases and J by 5 bases, with 15 bases between the two germline ends. Germline CDR1 is GTSNPN and CDR2 is SVGIG (reference sequence). This CDR3 comprises 13 residues. DNA for the CDR3: TGTGCCTGGGGTAACTTGAACGGGGAGACCCAGTACTTC. Its translation: CAWGNLNGETQYF.

Of note for this clone: At the DNA level, this CDR3 is encoded by other sequences in the same sample as well. The chain joins TRBV5-1 to TRBJ2-1; tentatively, D is TRBD1 (5 bases). The germline V and J ends were trimmed by 1 base and 7 bases, with 12 bases remaining between them. The CDR3 is made up of 14 amino acids. Germline CDR1 SGHRS, CDR2 YFSETQ. The CDR3 nucleotides are TGCGCCAGCAGCTTGAAAGGGGCGGAAAATGAGCAGTTCTTC. Amino acid sequence: CASSLKGAENEQFF.

The chain uses TRBV11-2 and TRBJ2-7; 10 bases are a match to TRBD2. This CDR3 is 17 amino acids long. Germline values: CDR1 SGHAT, CDR2 FQNNGV. Trimming took 1 base from V and 5 from J; bases not matched to a gene: 11. The CDR3: CASSLALHGLAGDEQYF. CDR3 DNA: TGTGCCAGCAGCTTAGCCTTACACGGGCTAGCGGGAGACGAGCAGTACTTC.

This clone came up once. The V gene is TRBV6-6, the J gene TRBJ2-3; TRBD2 agrees at 13 bases. V trimming: 2 bases; J trimming: 5 bases; junction bases outside the gene matches: 4. Germline values: CDR1 MNHNY, CDR2 SVGAGI (reference sequence). This CDR3 is built from 16 residues. The CDR3 spells CASSYGGLAGVDTQYF. CDR3 DNA sequence: TGTGCCAGCAGTTACGGTGGACTAGCGGGAGTAGATACGCAGTATTTT.

The CDR3 DNA is TGTGCCAGCAGGAAGGGACGCGGGGGACGGGACTACGAGCAGTACTTC. As protein: CASRKGRGGRDYEQYF. The J gene is TRBJ2-7, the V gene TRBV25-1, with TRBD2 identical over 7 bases. CDR1 is MGHDK, CDR2 SYGVNS, per germline. The trim removed 6 bases at V and 3 bases at J, leaving 14 bases unmatched. This CDR3 is built from 16 residues.

The chain is built from TRBV5-1 and TRBJ2-2; 9 bases agree with TRBD1. Trimming at V came to 4 bases and at J to 4 bases, leaving 8 bases not matched to a gene. The germline gives CDR1 SGHRS, CDR2 YFSETQ. The length of the CDR3 is 16 residues. DNA for the CDR3: TGCGCCAGCAGCGAACAGGGACAGGGAGTCACCGGGGAGCTGTTTTTT. It codes for CASSEQGQGVTGELFF.

The count of this clone is one. This chain uses TRBV29-1 with TRBJ2-3; TRBD2 might be the D (5 bases). Trimming shortened V by 5 bases and J by 2 bases, and 11 bases separated the two germline ends. Germline lookup yields CDR1 SQVTM and CDR2 ANQGSEA. The CDR3 is 13 amino acids. The CDR3 bases are TGCAGCGTTAAGCGGACCTACACAGATACGCAGTATTTT. Translation gives CSVKRTYTDTQYF.